The clone carrying this TCR beta chain was found many times. TCRdb reanalysed the reads using MiXCR and keeps one entry per CDR3 protein. Of around 140,000 distinct CDR3 sequences in the sample, roughly 6% are singletons; the top ten hold about a sixth. The data stem from a study of T cell repertoires in cytomegalovirus infection. Trimming shortened V by 5 bases and J by 0 bases, and 13 bases separated the two germline ends. CDR1 and CDR2 from the germline V gene are SEHNR and FQNEAQ (reference sequence). The CDR3 extends over 15 amino acids. Sequencing was done on a sample of PBMCs. This sequence was found in a human donor in good health (CMV status not recorded). Some clones in this sample may be carry-over from other donors' samples. V and J are TRBV7-9 and TRBJ1-1, with D hard to call. This CDR3 is CASSLRRQMNTEAFF. The CDR3 DNA reads as TGTGCCAGCAGCCTAAGACGCCAGATGAACACTGAAGCTTTCTTT.